The clone carrying this T cell receptor beta chain appeared a single time. Investigators performed immunoSEQ version v3.0 at survey level. This table comes from immunoSEQ multiplex PCR, and its TCRdb copy is limited to in-frame clones, with some not included. Here the sample spans more than 10,000 clones, about 78% being singletons. The data are from a study of long-term antiretroviral therapy in people with HIV. Trimming took 1 base from V and 10 from J, leaving 14 bases between them. This CDR3 region has 14 residues. Germline CDR1 reads KGHSH; CDR2 reads LQKENI. Material: unsorted PBMCs, obtained 1.3 years after starting antiretroviral therapy. This chain links TRBV18 with TRBJ1-3; D gene ambiguous. This sequence was found in a woman under 30 with HIV. In DNA form, the CDR3 reads TGTGCCAGCTCACCACGGTTACCCATAAGGACCATATATTTT. It is translated as CASSPRLPIRTIYF.